The clone carrying this T cell receptor beta chain was seen only a few times. In the original processing: For nucleated cells, counts were estimated from reference gene primer amplification. Only in-frame clones appear in the TCRdb table, and some are missing; sequencing was by immunoSEQ multiplex PCR. The D gene and trimming were derived from the DNA, and the V and J assignments and clone size from that table. The sample lists hundreds of thousands of clones, roughly three quarters occurring once. The sample comes from a study of blood T cell repertoires in COVID-19. Whole-study context: Italy, Spain and the United States were the sources of the convalescent and acute COVID-19 samples. The cDNA or gDNA used as material had been derived from T cells, B-cell-depleted T cells, or PBMCs.

Per germline, CDR1 SGHRS and CDR2 YFSETQ. V was pared by 3 bases and J by 1 base, with 6 bases of the junction left unmatched. The CDR3 contains 15 residues. The sequenced material came from peripheral blood. The origin of this receptor is a woman between 40 and 50 years old with active or convalescent COVID-19. The gene calls are TRBV5-1 and TRBJ1-1; 7 nucleotides match TRBD1. The CDR3 protein is CASSSWGTENTEAFF. The CDR3 region has the DNA TGCGCCAGCAGCTCGTGGGGGACAGAGAACACTGAAGCTTTCTTT.